This TCR beta chain was sequenced for a study of blood T cell repertoires in COVID-19 (dated by TCRdb to the early 2020s). Study-level background: Samples from collaborators originated in the United States, Italy and Spain and spanned both the acute and convalescent phases of COVID-19. The material from the prospective study consisted of cDNA or gDNA derived from T cells, B-cell-depleted T cells, or PBMCs. Deeply sampled blood TCRbeta repertoires from subjects exposed to, actively infected with, or recovered from COVID-19 were included in the dataset. The repertoires were released in a freely available public database meant as a resource for research on the immune response to SARS-CoV-2. Samples came from the ongoing ImmuneRACE study (first 160 participants) plus 1,254 subjects from 6 global collaborators. Nearly every sample came with metadata listing a de-identified subject ID, COVID-19 status, age in years and sex. Where available, HLA class I and class II types were taken from metadata supplied by the sample provider and were not determined by assay-based typing.

TCRbeta CDR3 regions were amplified from genomic DNA by means of the immunoSEQ Assay, a bias-controlled multiplex PCR. From the authors' description of their analysis: The number of nucleated cells in each sample was estimated from the amplification of reference gene primers within the assay. Sequence reads were collapsed and filtered to measure the absolute abundance of every unique TCRbeta CDR3 rearrangement. For each sample, productive Simpson clonality was calculated as the square root of Simpson's diversity index over productive rearrangements. Drawn from immuneACCESS, this table holds only the in-frame rearrangements with V and J called that TCRdb kept. Clones are partly lost; checked studies trace under half to an unresolved V gene and leave the rest unexplained. The D gene and trimming were derived from the DNA, and the V and J assignments and clone size from that table. This sample is represented by 95,000 to 100,000 clones; 85% to 95% of them were singletons. In total, the top ten clones hold 5% to 6% of the sample.

Overall study results and their limits: The quantity of clinical and demographic metadata differed by source and by participant and was supplied without curation.

The collaborating institutions used their own protocols to collect whole blood in K2EDTA tubes. For TCRbeta analysis, collaborators shipped samples as frozen whole blood, isolated PBMCs, or DNA extracted from either of those sample types. This clone was seen a single time. Which antigen it targets is not known. Base qualities are not recorded, but no much larger clone differs from it by a single base. At the junction V is shortened by 6 bases and J by 5 bases, with 15 bases in between. The germline V gene sets CDR1 to MDHEN and CDR2 to SYDVKM. The CDR3 spans 14 residues, from the cysteine through the phenylalanine. Only CDR3 DNA remains: 42 bases, in frame from the first base.

The receptor comes from a man aged 50-60 years with active COVID-19. The sequence is built from TRBV28 and TRBJ2-3; TRBD1 is perhaps the D gene, given 6 matching bases. Input material: peripheral blood. Here the CDR3 is given as CASSPTGFQDTQYF. In nucleotides, the sequence is TGTGCCAGCAGCCCAACAGGGTTTCAAGATACGCAGTATTTT.